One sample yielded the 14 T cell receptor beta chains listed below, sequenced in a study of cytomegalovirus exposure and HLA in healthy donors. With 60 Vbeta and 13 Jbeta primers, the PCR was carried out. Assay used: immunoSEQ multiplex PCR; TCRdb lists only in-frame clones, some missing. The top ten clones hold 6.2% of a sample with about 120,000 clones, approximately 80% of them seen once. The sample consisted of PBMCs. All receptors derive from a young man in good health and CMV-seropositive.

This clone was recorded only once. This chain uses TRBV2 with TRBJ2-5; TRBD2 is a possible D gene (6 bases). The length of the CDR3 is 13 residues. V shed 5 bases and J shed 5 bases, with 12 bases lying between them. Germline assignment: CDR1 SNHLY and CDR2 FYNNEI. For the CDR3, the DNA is TGTGCCAGCAGTCGGCCAGGGAGGGAGACCCAGTACTTC. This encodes CASSRPGRETQYF.

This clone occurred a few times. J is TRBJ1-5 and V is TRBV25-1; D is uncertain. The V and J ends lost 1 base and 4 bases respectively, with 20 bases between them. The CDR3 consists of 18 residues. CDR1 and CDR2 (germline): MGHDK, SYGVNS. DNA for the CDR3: TGTGCCAGCAGTGAATCTCTCATCGCCCCCAAGAGGAATCAGCCCCAGCATTTT. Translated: CASSESLIAPKRNQPQHF.

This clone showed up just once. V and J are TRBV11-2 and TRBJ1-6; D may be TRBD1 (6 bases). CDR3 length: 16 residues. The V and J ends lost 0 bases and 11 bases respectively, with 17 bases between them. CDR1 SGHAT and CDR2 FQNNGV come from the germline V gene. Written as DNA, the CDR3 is TGTGCCAGCAGCTTAGATATTGGTCAGGGGATTGCACCCCTCCACTTT. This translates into CASSLDIGQGIAPLHF.

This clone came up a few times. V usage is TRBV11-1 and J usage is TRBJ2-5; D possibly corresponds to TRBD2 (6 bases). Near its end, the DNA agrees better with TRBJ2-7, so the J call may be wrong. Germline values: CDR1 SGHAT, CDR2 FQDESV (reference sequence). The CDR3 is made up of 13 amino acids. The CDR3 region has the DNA TGTGCCAGCAGTTATGGGACTGACTACGAGCAGTACTTC. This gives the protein CASSYGTDYEQYF.

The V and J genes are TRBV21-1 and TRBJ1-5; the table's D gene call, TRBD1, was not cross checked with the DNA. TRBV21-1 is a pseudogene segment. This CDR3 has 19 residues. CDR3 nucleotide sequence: TGTGCCAGCAGTGATCGCCGGGACAGGGGGCCGCCTAGCAATCAGCCCCAGCATTTT. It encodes CASSDRRDRGPPSNQPQHF.

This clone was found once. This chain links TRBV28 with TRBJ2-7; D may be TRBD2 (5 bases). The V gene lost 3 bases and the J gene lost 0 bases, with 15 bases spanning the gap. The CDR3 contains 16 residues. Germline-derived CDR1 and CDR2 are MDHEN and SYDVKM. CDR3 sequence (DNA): TGTGCCAGCAGTTTTTGGGCTCAGGAGGCCTCCTACGAGCAGTACTTC. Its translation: CASSFWAQEASYEQYF.

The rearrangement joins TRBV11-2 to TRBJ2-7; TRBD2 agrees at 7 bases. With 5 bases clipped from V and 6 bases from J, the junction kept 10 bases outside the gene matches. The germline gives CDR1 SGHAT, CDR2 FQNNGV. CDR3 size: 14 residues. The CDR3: CASSHVREGFEQYF. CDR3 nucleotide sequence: TGTGCCAGCAGCCACGTGAGGGAGGGGTTCGAGCAGTACTTC.

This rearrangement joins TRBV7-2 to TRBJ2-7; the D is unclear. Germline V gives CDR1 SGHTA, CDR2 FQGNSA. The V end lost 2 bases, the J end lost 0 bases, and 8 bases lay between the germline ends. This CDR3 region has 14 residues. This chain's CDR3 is CASSLLLSSYEQYF. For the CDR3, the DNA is TGTGCCAGCAGCTTACTATTAAGCTCCTACGAGCAGTACTTC.

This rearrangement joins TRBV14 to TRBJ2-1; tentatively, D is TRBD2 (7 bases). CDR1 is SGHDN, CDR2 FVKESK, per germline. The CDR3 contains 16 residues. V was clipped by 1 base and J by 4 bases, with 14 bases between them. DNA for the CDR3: TGTGCCAGCAGCCAAGTAGGCGGGGGCCAGTACAATGAGCAGTTCTTC. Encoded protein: CASSQVGGGQYNEQFF.

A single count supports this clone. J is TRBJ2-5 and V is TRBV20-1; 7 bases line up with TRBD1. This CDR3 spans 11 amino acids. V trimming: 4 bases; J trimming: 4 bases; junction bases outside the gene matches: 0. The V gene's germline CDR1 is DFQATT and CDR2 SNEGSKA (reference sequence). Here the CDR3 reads CSANRGETQYF. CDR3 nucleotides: TGCAGTGCTAACAGGGGAGAGACCCAGTACTTC.

The DNA for the CDR3 is TGTGCCAGCAGCCACACGAACAGGGTAGTTTTTAATGAGCAGTTCTTC. It encodes CASSHTNRVVFNEQFF. V and J are TRBV5-5 and TRBJ2-1; TRBD1 is a possible D gene (6 bases). The V gene lost 4 bases and the J gene lost 7 bases, with 21 bases spanning the gap. This CDR3 comprises 16 residues. CDR1 SGHKS and CDR2 YYEKEE come from the germline V gene (reference sequence).

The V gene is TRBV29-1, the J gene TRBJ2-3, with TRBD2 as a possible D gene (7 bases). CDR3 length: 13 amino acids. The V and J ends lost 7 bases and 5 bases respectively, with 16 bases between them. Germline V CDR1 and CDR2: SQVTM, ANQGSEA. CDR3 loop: CSGDGGLVDTQYF. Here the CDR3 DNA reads TGCAGCGGGGACGGGGGGCTGGTAGATACGCAGTATTTT.

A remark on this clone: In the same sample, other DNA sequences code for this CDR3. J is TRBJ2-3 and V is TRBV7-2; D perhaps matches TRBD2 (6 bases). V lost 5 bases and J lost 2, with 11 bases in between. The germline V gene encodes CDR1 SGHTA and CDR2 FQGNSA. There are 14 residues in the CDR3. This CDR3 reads CASSLGGATDTQYF. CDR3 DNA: TGTGCCAGCAGCCTTGGAGGGGCCACAGATACGCAGTATTTT.

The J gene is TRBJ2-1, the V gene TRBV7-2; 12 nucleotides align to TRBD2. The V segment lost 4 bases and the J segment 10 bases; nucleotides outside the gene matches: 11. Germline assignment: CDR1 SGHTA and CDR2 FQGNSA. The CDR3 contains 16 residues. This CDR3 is CASSYLLAGGPGEQFF. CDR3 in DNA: TGTGCCAGCAGCTACCTTCTAGCGGGGGGGCCAGGGGAGCAGTTCTTC.